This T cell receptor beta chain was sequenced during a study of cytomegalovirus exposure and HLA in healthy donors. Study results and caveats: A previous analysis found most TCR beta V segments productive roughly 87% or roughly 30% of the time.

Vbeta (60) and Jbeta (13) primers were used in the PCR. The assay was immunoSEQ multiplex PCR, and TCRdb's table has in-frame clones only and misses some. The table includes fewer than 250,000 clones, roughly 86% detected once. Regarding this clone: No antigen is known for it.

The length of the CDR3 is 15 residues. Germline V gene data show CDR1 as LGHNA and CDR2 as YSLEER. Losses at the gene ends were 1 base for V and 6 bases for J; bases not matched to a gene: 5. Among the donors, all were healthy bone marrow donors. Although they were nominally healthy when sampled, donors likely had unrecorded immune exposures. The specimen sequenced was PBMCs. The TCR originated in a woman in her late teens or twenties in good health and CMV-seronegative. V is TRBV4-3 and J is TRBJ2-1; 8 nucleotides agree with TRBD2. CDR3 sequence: CASSQGEGTSNEQFF. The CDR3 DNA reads TGCGCCAGCAGCCAAGGAGAAGGGACTAGCAATGAGCAGTTCTTC.